A single TCR beta chain is shown here with its context. Its antigen is undetermined. V lost 1 base and J 0 bases, leaving 16 bases between the germline ends. CDR3 length equals 18 residues. Germline CDR1 is LNHDA and CDR2 is SQIVND (reference sequence). cDNA synthesis used the whole RNA isolate, giving expressed TCRB sequences. Read counts averaged approximately 3.6 million for samples of naive, central memory and regulatory T cells. Assay used: immunoSEQ multiplex PCR; TCRdb lists only in-frame clones, some missing. The sample yields around 140,000 clones, 9% to 10% seen once. The sample belongs to a study of beta chain features in type 1 diabetes. Overall study results and limits: Across all four CD4+ subsets, people with type 1 diabetes showed modestly shorter TCRB CDR3s. Sampled from patients, naive, central memory and Treg TCRB repertoires appeared more similar than those sampled from healthy donors. Short templates might get an advantage during PCR, and this would be equal in patients and controls.

The TCR was taken from a woman in her thirties or forties in good health. The chain carries TRBV19 and TRBJ2-1, with D unresolved. Sequenced sample: central memory CD4+ T cells from blood. In DNA form, the CDR3 reads TGTGCCAGTAGTATAGTCGAAGGAGTTTCCAGCTCCTACAATGAGCAGTTCTTC. This gives the protein CASSIVEGVSSSYNEQFF.